This passage covers 18 T cell receptor beta chains from one sample sequenced in a study of T cell repertoires in cytomegalovirus infection. TCRdb ran MiXCR on the reads and lists one entry per CDR3 protein. The sample lists 80,000 or so distinct CDR3 sequences; about 24% were seen once. Their specific antigens are unknown. The sequencing used CD8+ T cells from cultured PBMCs, collected from culture after CMV antigen stimulation. The receptors were sampled from a human donor in good health (CMV status not recorded). Some clones in this sample may be carry-over from other donors' samples.

This clonotype has just a few counts. J is TRBJ2-3 and V is TRBV19; D gene ambiguous. V lost 3 bases and J 4 bases, leaving 8 bases between the germline ends. The CDR3 length is 13 residues. Germline V gene data show CDR1 as LNHDA and CDR2 as SQIVND (reference sequence). In DNA form, the CDR3 reads TGTGCCAGTAGTATGGGTCGGGCAGATACGCAGTATTTT. The encoded protein is CASSMGRADTQYF.

J is TRBJ2-2 and V is TRBV6-5; 8 nucleotides match TRBD1. Trimming took 2 bases from V and 3 from J; bases not matched to a gene: 2. The CDR3 consists of 15 residues. Germline CDR1 is MNHEY and CDR2 is SVGAGI. CDR3: CASSYAQGDTGELFF. DNA of the CDR3: TGTGCCAGCAGTTACGCACAGGGGGACACCGGGGAGCTGTTTTTT.

This clonotype occurred many times. The rearrangement uses TRBV7-8 and TRBJ2-3; TRBD2 matches at 12 bases. Germline CDR1 and CDR2: SGHVS and FQNEAQ. V lost 0 bases and J lost 0; bases outside the gene matches: 7. This CDR3 region has 19 residues. The CDR3 DNA reads TGTGCCAGCAGCTTAGCCTCTTGGACTAGCGGGACTAGCACAGATACGCAGTATTTT. Its protein is CASSLASWTSGTSTDTQYF.

CDR3 protein: CASSVKEAYEQYF. The CDR3 region has the DNA TGCGCCAGCAGTGTGAAGGAGGCCTACGAGCAGTACTTC. The gene calls are TRBV10-2 and TRBJ2-7; D perhaps matches TRBD2 (5 bases). The CDR3 covers 13 residues. V was pared by 4 bases and J by 2 bases, with 9 bases between. CDR1 WSHSY and CDR2 SAAADI come from the germline V gene.

This clonotype was counted only a few times. The genes are TRBV7-9 and TRBJ2-3; tentatively, D is TRBD1 (5 bases). Germline loops: CDR1 SEHNR, CDR2 FQNEAQ (reference sequence). The CDR3 extends over 14 amino acids. Trimming removed 3 bases from V and 4 bases from J, with 11 bases in between. The CDR3 protein is CASSFALGPDTQYF. For the CDR3, the DNA is TGTGCCAGCAGCTTCGCGTTGGGGCCAGATACGCAGTATTTT.

This clonotype was detected a few times. The chain uses TRBV12-3 or TRBV12-4 and TRBJ2-1, with 8 bases that match TRBD2. The CDR3 contains 16 residues. Unmatched junction bases numbered 12, after V lost 5 bases and J lost 6 bases. The CDR3 DNA follows: TGTGCCAGCAGTCCGTTCAGGACGGGAGGGTTCAATGAGCAGTTCTTC. Translating it yields CASSPFRTGGFNEQFF.

This clonotype appeared a few times. V is TRBV19 and J is TRBJ1-2; D might be TRBD1 (6 bases). Germline CDR1 LNHDA, CDR2 SQIVND (reference sequence). V lost 10 bases and J lost 4, with 16 bases in between. The CDR3 is 13 residues long. The CDR3 region is CATWGGRLYGYTF. The CDR3 DNA reads as TGTGCCACCTGGGGGGGGCGACTCTATGGCTACACCTTC.

The rearrangement joins TRBV4-3 to TRBJ2-1; 8 bases are shared with TRBD1. Germline CDR1 and CDR2: LGHNA and YSLEER. V lost 4 bases, J lost 9 bases, and 11 bases stayed unmatched. The CDR3 has 15 amino acids. This chain's CDR3 is CASSPRQGAYSEQFF. CDR3 DNA sequence: TGCGCCAGCAGCCCGCGTCAGGGGGCGTATAGTGAGCAGTTCTTC.

This clonotype was seen more than once but under ten times. The chain links TRBV5-3 to TRBJ1-2; 12 bases fit TRBD1. TRBV5-3 is annotated as an ORF whose role is uncertain. The CDR3 has 15 amino acids. J was trimmed by 5 bases and V by 8 bases; bases with no gene match: 10. The chain's CDR3 is CASSGRDRGPYGYTF. Written as DNA, the CDR3 is TGTGCCAGCAGCGGCCGGGACAGGGGGCCTTATGGCTACACCTTC.

This clonotype was picked up one time. V gene TRBV3-1 combines with J gene TRBJ2-2; 10 bases line up with TRBD2. Germline V gene lookup returns CDR1 LGHDT and CDR2 YNNKEL (reference sequence). CDR3 length: 17 residues. V shed 3 bases and J 1 base; nucleotides not matched to a gene: 5. The CDR3 loop is CASSHPGLAENTGELFF. The CDR3 DNA follows: TGTGCCAGCAGCCACCCTGGACTAGCGGAGAACACCGGGGAGCTGTTTTTT.

There are a few counts of this clonotype. V is TRBV30 and J is TRBJ2-3, with 8 nucleotides matching TRBD2. The CDR3 runs to 15 residues. The ends lost 3 bases at V and 4 bases at J; junction bases unmatched: 9. CDR1 is GTSNPN and CDR2 is SVGIG in the germline V gene (reference sequence). Here the CDR3 DNA reads TGTGCCTGGAGCGCGACCCGGGAGGGCCCAGATACGCAGTATTTT. This sequence encodes CAWSATREGPDTQYF. The variable domain in full, with the rest retrieved from reference TRBV30 and TRBJ2-3, is SQTIHQWPATLVQPVGSPLSLECTVEGTSNPNLYWYRQAAGRGLQLLFYSVGIGQISSEVPQNLSASRPQDRQFILSSKKLLLSDSGFYLCAWSATREGPDTQYFGPGTRLTVL.

There are a few counts of this clonotype. The chain links TRBV12-3 or TRBV12-4 to TRBJ1-2, with TRBD1 identical over 7 bases. With 4 bases clipped from V and 4 bases from J, the junction kept 3 bases outside the gene matches. The CDR3 is 13 amino acids. Here the CDR3 reads CASSSDRVYGYTF. CDR3 DNA: TGTGCCAGCAGTTCTGACAGGGTCTATGGCTACACCTTC.

V and J are TRBV6-5 and TRBJ2-3; 11 bases line up with TRBD2. The CDR3 runs to 15 residues. Germline CDR1 reads MNHEY; CDR2 reads SVGAGI. The trim removed 5 bases at V and 4 bases at J, leaving 5 bases unmatched. Here the CDR3 DNA reads TGTGCCAGCAGTCCACTAGCGGGAGTAGCAGATACGCAGTATTTT. It is translated as CASSPLAGVADTQYF.

V gene TRBV5-1 combines with J gene TRBJ1-1, with a possible D match to TRBD1 (6 bases). Trimming removed 4 bases at V and 5 bases at J, with 15 bases between. CDR3 size: 14 residues. CDR1 is SGHRS, CDR2 YFSETQ, per germline. The DNA for the CDR3 is TGCGCCAGCAGCGTCCGGGACATTATAACTGAAGCTTTCTTT. It codes for CASSVRDIITEAFF. The full variable domain, in which reference TRBV5-1 and TRBJ1-1 provide the parts outside the CDR3, is KAGVTQTPRYLIKTRGQQVTLSCSPISGHRSVSWYQQTPGQGLQFLFEYFSETQRNKGNFPGRFSGRQFSNSRSEMNVSTLELGDSALYLCASSVRDIITEAFFGQGTRLTVV.

The gene calls are TRBV10-3 and TRBJ2-1; possibly TRBD1 for D (6 bases). Per the germline V gene, CDR1 is ENHRY and CDR2 is SYGVKD. V was clipped by 11 bases and J by 2 bases, with 13 bases between them. The CDR3 has 13 amino acids. DNA of the CDR3: TGTGCCGCCCAGACAGGACCCTACAATGAGCAGTTCTTC. Translating it yields CAAQTGPYNEQFF.

This sequence joins TRBV29-1 and TRBJ1-1; no clear D gene. This CDR3 spans 11 amino acids. V lost 1 base and J lost 8, with 8 bases in between. Germline V CDR1 and CDR2: SQVTM, ANQGSEA. The CDR3 nucleotides read TGCAGCGTTGAAGGGGTGGGGGAAGCTTTCTTT. This codes for CSVEGVGEAFF.

This clonotype appeared many times. V usage is TRBV11-2 and J usage is TRBJ2-5; D unresolved. The V end lost 7 bases, the J end lost 0 bases, and 15 bases lay between the germline ends. The CDR3 sequence is 15 residues long. Looked up from germline, CDR1 is SGHAT and CDR2 is FQNNGV. The CDR3 is CASTSKGVNQETQYF. CDR3 bases: TGTGCCAGCACCTCAAAGGGCGTCAACCAAGAGACCCAGTACTTC.

This clonotype was detected only a few times. The chain joins TRBV5-1 to TRBJ2-7; TRBD1 is a possible D gene (5 bases). V lost 3 bases to trimming and J lost 1 base, with 8 bases between them. The CDR3 is made up of 13 amino acids. Germline CDR1 and CDR2: SGHRS and YFSETQ. Here the CDR3 DNA reads TGCGCCAGCAGCTCCGACAGTTCCTACGAGCAGTACTTC. Protein sequence: CASSSDSSYEQYF. The variable domain in full, with the rest retrieved from reference TRBV5-1 and TRBJ2-7, is KAGVTQTPRYLIKTRGQQVTLSCSPISGHRSVSWYQQTPGQGLQFLFEYFSETQRNKGNFPGRFSGRQFSNSRSEMNVSTLELGDSALYLCASSSDSSYEQYFGPGTRLTVT.